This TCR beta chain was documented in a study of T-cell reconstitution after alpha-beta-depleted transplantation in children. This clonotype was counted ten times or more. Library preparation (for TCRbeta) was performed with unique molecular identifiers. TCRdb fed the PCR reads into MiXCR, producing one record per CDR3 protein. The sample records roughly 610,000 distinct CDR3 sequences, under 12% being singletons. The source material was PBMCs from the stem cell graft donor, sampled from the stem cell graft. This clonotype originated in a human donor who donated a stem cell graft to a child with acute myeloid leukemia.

CDR3 region: CASSLVPLAGVSNTDTQYF. The CDR3 DNA is TGTGCCAGCAGCTTAGTGCCCCTAGCGGGAGTGTCGAACACAGATACGCAGTATTTT. V usage is TRBV7-2 and J usage is TRBJ2-3; TRBD2 agrees at 10 bases. Per the germline V gene, CDR1 is SGHTA and CDR2 is FQGNSA. Trimming at V came to 1 base and at J to 2 bases, leaving 12 bases not matched to a gene. This CDR3 spans 19 amino acids.